The 14 T cell receptor beta chains reported below all come from one sample, sequenced in a study of blood T cell repertoires in COVID-19 (dated by TCRdb to 2018 to 2021). Libraries were constructed by the immunoSEQ multiplex PCR assay. TCRdb mirrors the immuneACCESS table, restricted to in-frame sequences. Some clones are absent from its copies; in checked studies, under half trace to an unresolved V gene, and the reason for the others is unknown. The sample contains approximately 100,000 clones, 75% to 90% of them found a single time. About 12% of the sample is taken by the ten largest. What was sequenced was peripheral blood. These receptors all stem from a human donor in a cohort sampled during active COVID-19.

This rearrangement joins TRBV7-8 to TRBJ1-2, with D perhaps matching TRBD1 (5 bases). The CDR3 is 14 residues long. CDR1 is SGHVS and CDR2 is FQNEAQ in the germline V gene. The V and J ends lost 5 bases and 3 bases respectively, with 13 bases between them. CDR3 in amino acids: CASSAPGEYYGYTF. The CDR3, as DNA: TGTGCCAGCAGCGCTCCGGGGGAATACTATGGCTACACCTTC. The variable domain in full, with the rest retrieved from reference TRBV7-8 and TRBJ1-2, is GAGVSQSPRYKVAKRGQDVALRCDPISGHVSLFWYQQALGQGPEFLTYFQNEAQLDKSGLPSDRFFAERPEGSVSTLKIQRTQQEDSAVYLCASSAPGEYYGYTFGSGTRLTVV.

The gene calls are TRBV4-2 and TRBJ1-3; D gene ambiguous. Trimming pared 0 bases from V and 4 bases from J, leaving 13 bases between. CDR1 is LGHNA, CDR2 YNFKEQ, per germline. This CDR3 comprises 16 residues. CDR3 coding DNA: TGTGCCAGCAGCCAAGAAAGAACGGTGTCGGGAAACACCATATATTTT. Amino acids: CASSQERTVSGNTIYF.

J is TRBJ2-7 and V is TRBV14; 7 nucleotides line up with TRBD2. V lost 4 bases, J lost 0 bases, and 12 bases stayed unmatched. The CDR3 covers 17 residues. CDR1 is SGHDN and CDR2 is FVKESK in the germline V gene. The CDR3 sequence: CASSLGYGGLSSYEQYF. The DNA of the CDR3 is TGTGCCAGCAGCCTAGGATACGGGGGACTAAGCTCCTACGAGCAGTACTTC.

The V and J genes are TRBV5-1 and TRBJ2-7, with a weak D call TRBD1 (5 bases). This CDR3 has 13 residues. Trimming removed 2 bases at V and 3 bases at J, with 9 bases between. CDR1 is SGHRS, CDR2 YFSETQ, per germline. The DNA of the CDR3 is TGCGCCAGCAGCTTTGGGGCCGTCTACGAGCAGTACTTC. Encoded protein: CASSFGAVYEQYF.

V usage is TRBV9 and J usage is TRBJ2-7, with 9 bases aligning to TRBD1. Per germline, CDR1 SGDLS and CDR2 YYNGEE. Trimming took 3 bases from V and 6 from J; bases not matched to a gene: 13. This CDR3 has 16 residues. The CDR3 DNA reads as TGTGCCAGCAGCGCACTCTCTTCCGGGACAGGGAGCGAGCAGTACTTC. This sequence encodes CASSALSSGTGSEQYF.

The chain carries TRBV2 and TRBJ1-5; possibly TRBD1 for D (5 bases). CDR3 length: 14 amino acids. Per the germline V gene, CDR1 is SNHLY and CDR2 is FYNNEI. Trimming left V 6 bases short and J 1 base short, with 10 bases between. CDR3 nucleotide sequence: TGTGCCAGCAGGGGGGGTATGAGCAATCAGCCCCAGCATTTT. Encoded protein: CASRGGMSNQPQHF.

This sequence joins TRBV2 and TRBJ2-1, with D possibly matching TRBD1 (5 bases). Germline-derived CDR1 and CDR2 are SNHLY and FYNNEI. V was trimmed by 3 bases and J by 5 bases, leaving 14 bases between them. There are 15 residues in the CDR3. DNA for the CDR3: TGTGCCAGCAGTGATGTGCAGGGTAAACACAATGAGCAGTTCTTC. It specifies CASSDVQGKHNEQFF.

The chain employs TRBV9 and TRBJ1-2; 8 bases fit TRBD1. CDR3 length: 13 amino acids. Germline assignment: CDR1 SGDLS and CDR2 YYNGEE. The trim removed 6 bases at V and 8 bases at J, leaving 9 bases unmatched. The CDR3 protein is CASTQGASRGYTF. CDR3 nucleotide sequence: TGTGCCAGCACCCAGGGGGCTTCAAGGGGCTACACCTTC.

This clone was detected only once. This chain's CDR3 is CASSGPSNEQFF. The CDR3 coding sequence is TGTGCCAGCAGTGGGCCAAGCAATGAGCAGTTCTTC. The rearrangement joins TRBV2 to TRBJ2-1; D is ambiguous. Per germline, CDR1 SNHLY and CDR2 FYNNEI. Trimming stripped 4 bases from V and 6 bases from J, with 7 bases between. This CDR3 contains 12 residues.

The chain links TRBV5-5 to TRBJ2-2; tentative D call: TRBD2 (6 bases). The CDR3 extends over 15 amino acids. Germline CDR1 SGHKS, CDR2 YYEKEE (reference sequence). V was pared by 0 bases and J by 6 bases, with 12 bases between. The CDR3 nucleotides are TGTGCCAGCAGCTTGGGGGCAGGAGGGTCCGGGGAGCTGTTTTTT. Protein product: CASSLGAGGSGELFF.

J is TRBJ1-4 and V is TRBV3-1 (or the pseudogene TRBV3-2); 7 positions match TRBD1. V was pared by 5 bases and J by 7 bases, with 10 bases of the junction left unmatched. The CDR3 loop spans 15 amino acids. Germline CDR1 and CDR2: LGHDT and YNNKEL (reference sequence). The CDR3 is CASSGDRDRREKLFF. CDR3 DNA: TGTGCCAGCAGCGGAGACCGGGACAGACGTGAAAAACTGTTTTTT.

This clone was seen more than once but under ten times. V usage is TRBV5-1 and J usage is TRBJ2-3; 7 bases fit TRBD2. The CDR3 consists of 17 residues. Germline V CDR1 and CDR2: SGHRS, YFSETQ. Losses at the gene ends were 0 bases for V and 6 bases for J; bases not matched to a gene: 13. The CDR3 is CASSLVAGVGASDTQYF. The CDR3 DNA reads TGCGCCAGCAGCTTGGTGGCGGGAGTGGGTGCTAGCGATACGCAGTATTTT.

This chain links TRBV7-9 with TRBJ1-2; 7 bases map to TRBD1. Trimming removed 5 bases from V and 4 bases from J; junction bases left unmatched: 7. The V gene's germline CDR1 is SEHNR and CDR2 FQNEAQ (reference sequence). CDR3 size: 14 residues. The chain's CDR3 is CASSPRQGTYGYTF. In DNA form, the CDR3 reads TGTGCCAGCAGCCCTAGACAGGGAACCTATGGCTACACCTTC.

The chain joins TRBV19 to TRBJ2-1; D is possibly TRBD2 (6 bases). The length of the CDR3 is 14 residues. V lost 8 bases and J lost 9, with 20 bases in between. Germline assignment: CDR1 LNHDA and CDR2 SQIVND (reference sequence). CDR3 sequence reads: CASQLLAKNGEQFF. The DNA for the CDR3 is TGTGCCAGTCAGTTGCTAGCGAAAAACGGTGAGCAGTTCTTC.